Below, 24 T cell receptor beta chains from the same sample are listed, as sequenced in a study of multiple sclerosis patients with progressive multifocal leukoencephalopathy. Measured with immunoSEQ multiplex PCR; TCRdb has only the in-frame clones, and not every one. The sample contains under 35,000 clones, roughly 86% of which appear only once. Time point reported: time of PML onset. The sample consisted of PBMCs, taken from a patient treated with natalizumab. The receptors stem from a woman between 40 and 55 years old with progressive multifocal leukoencephalopathy.

V and J are TRBV14 and TRBJ2-1; 7 bases line up with TRBD2. The CDR3 has 17 residues. Germline-derived CDR1 and CDR2 are SGHDN and FVKESK. V trimming: 0 bases; J trimming: 0 bases; junction bases outside the gene matches: 5. CDR3 sequence reads: CASSQDWRGTSYNEQFF. The CDR3 bases are TGTGCCAGCAGCCAAGACTGGCGGGGGACCTCCTACAATGAGCAGTTCTTC. The full variable domain, completed using reference TRBV14 and TRBJ2-1, is EAGVTQFPSHSVIEKGQTVTLRCDPISGHDNLYWYRRVMGKEIKFLLHFVKESKQDESGMPNNRFLAERTGGTYSTLKVQPAELEDSGVYFCASSQDWRGTSYNEQFFGPGTRLTVL.

This chain connects TRBV6-5 to TRBJ2-7, with D hard to call. The CDR3 spans 15 residues. Germline V lookup: CDR1 MNHEY, CDR2 SVGAGI. Trimming removed 2 bases from V and 0 bases from J, with 11 bases in between. This CDR3 reads CASSYEKGSSYEQYF. Here the CDR3 DNA reads TGTGCCAGCAGTTACGAGAAGGGAAGCTCCTACGAGCAGTACTTC.

J is TRBJ1-1 and V is TRBV30; D is unclear. Trimming left V 2 bases short and J 2 bases short, with 12 bases between. This CDR3 has 14 residues. The germline V gene encodes CDR1 GTSNPN and CDR2 SVGIG (reference sequence). CDR3 DNA: TGTGCCTGGAGTCTTTTACGGGGTAACACTGAAGCTTTCTTT. It specifies CAWSLLRGNTEAFF.

On this clone itself: The germline gene is not matched at one end of the junction; a read error may be the cause. This chain links TRBV7-6 with TRBJ2-7, with TRBD2 matching over 7 bases. Looked up from germline, CDR1 is SGHVS and CDR2 is FNYEAQ. The CDR3 covers 15 residues. The CDR3 loop reads CASSSGSGVGYEQCF. The DNA of the CDR3 is TGTGCCAGCAGCTCAGGGAGCGGGGTTGGCTACGAGCAGTGCTTC. Based on the CDR3 plus reference TRBV7-6 and TRBJ2-7, the full variable domain is GAGVSQSPRYKVTKRGQDVALRCDPISGHVSLYWYRQALGQGPEFLTYFNYEAQQDKSGLPNDRFSAERPEGSISTLTIQRTEQRDSAMYRCASSSGSGVGYEQCFGPGTRLTVT.

The genes are TRBV27 and TRBJ2-1; D may match TRBD1 or TRBD2 (7 bases each). CDR1 is MNHEY and CDR2 is SMNVEV in the germline V gene (reference sequence). The CDR3 runs to 16 residues. V was trimmed by 8 bases and J by 8 bases, leaving 25 bases between them. CDR3 DNA: TGTGCCAGCGCCAGGGGGGGAATATCGATTTATGATGAGCAGTTCTTC. The encoded protein is CASARGGISIYDEQFF.

The genes are TRBV12-5 and TRBJ1-5; D is possibly TRBD1 (6 bases). Trimming removed 0 bases from V and 2 bases from J, with 11 bases in between. Germline V gene lookup returns CDR1 LGHNT and CDR2 FRNRAP. The CDR3 sequence is 16 residues long. The CDR3 sequence: CASGLVGGRGNQPQHF. In nucleotides, the CDR3 is TGTGCTAGTGGTTTGGTTGGGGGCCGGGGCAATCAGCCCCAGCATTTT. Filled out from reference TRBV12-5 and TRBJ1-5, the complete variable domain reads DARVTQTPRHKVTEMGQEVTMRCQPILGHNTVFWYRQTMMQGLELLAYFRNRAPLDDSGMPKDRFSAEMPDATLATLKIQPSEPRDSAVYFCASGLVGGRGNQPQHFGDGTRLSIL.

This clone was seen a few times. The chain has TRBV4-3 and TRBJ2-7; D might be TRBD2 (5 bases). Germline CDR1 LGHNA, CDR2 YSLEER. CDR3 size: 14 residues. The V end was cut by 1 base, the J end by 3 bases, with 10 bases between. CDR3 nucleotide sequence: TGCGCCAGCAGCCAAGGACTCGGGGACTACGAGCAGTACTTC. Encoded protein: CASSQGLGDYEQYF.

The J gene is TRBJ1-1, the V gene TRBV11-2, with a tentative D call TRBD1 (6 bases). V lost 0 bases and J lost 8, with 16 bases in between. The CDR3 has 15 amino acids. Per germline, CDR1 SGHAT and CDR2 FQNNGV. The CDR3, as DNA: TGTGCCAGCAGCTTAGAATGGGGGCCTTCGAGGGAAGCTTTCTTT. Protein product: CASSLEWGPSREAFF.

The chain links TRBV30 to TRBJ1-5, with D perhaps TRBD1 (6 bases). Germline values: CDR1 GTSNPN, CDR2 SVGIG (reference sequence). The CDR3 has 16 residues. Trimming removed 0 bases from V and 4 bases from J, with 16 bases in between. Written as DNA, the CDR3 is TGTGCCTGGAGTGTAGGGGTAGGGGGTGAGAATCAGCCCCAGCATTTT. Translation: CAWSVGVGGENQPQHF.

The J gene is TRBJ1-6, the V gene TRBV15; D is unresolved. CDR1 and CDR2 (germline): LNHNV, YYDKDF (reference sequence). Trimming removed 1 base at V and 8 bases at J, with 6 bases between. This CDR3 has 13 amino acids. The CDR3, as DNA: TGTGCCACCAGCAGAGCCCCGGATTCACCCCTCCACTTT. Translation: CATSRAPDSPLHF.

The rearrangement joins TRBV27 to TRBJ1-5; D is possibly TRBD1 (5 bases). V was trimmed by 7 bases and J by 3 bases, leaving 10 bases between them. Germline assignment: CDR1 MNHEY and CDR2 SMNVEV (reference sequence). The CDR3 length is 13 residues. The CDR3 here is CASKTGSNQPQHF. DNA for the CDR3: TGTGCCAGCAAAACAGGATCCAATCAGCCCCAGCATTTT.

The V call is TRBV19, the J call TRBJ2-2; TRBD2 aligns across 12 bases. V shed 7 bases and J 2 bases; nucleotides not matched to a gene: 17. From germline, CDR1 is LNHDA and CDR2 SQIVND (reference sequence). This CDR3 comprises 20 residues. The chain's CDR3 is CASKTGLRLAGVGNTGELFF. DNA of the CDR3: TGTGCCAGTAAGACGGGCTTGCGACTAGCGGGAGTTGGTAACACCGGGGAGCTGTTTTTT.

The CDR3 coding sequence is TGTGCCAGCATCCTTGACAGGTTGGGGACCGGGGAGCTGTTTTTT. It encodes CASILDRLGTGELFF. The chain combines TRBV6-6 with TRBJ2-2, with D perhaps matching TRBD1 (6 bases). The CDR3 is 15 residues long. Germline V CDR1 and CDR2: MNHNY, SVGAGI (reference sequence). Between the trimmed V and J ends, which lost 7 bases and 5 bases, there was a span of 17 bases.

This chain uses TRBV27 with TRBJ2-7; 9 bases are shared with TRBD2. The trim removed 6 bases at V and 5 bases at J, leaving 20 bases unmatched. CDR1 MNHEY and CDR2 SMNVEV come from the germline V gene (reference sequence). The CDR3 runs 18 residues. CDR3 loop: CASSSRRGGIKKGHEQYF. Written as DNA, the CDR3 is TGTGCCAGCAGCTCCCGGCGGGGGGGAATTAAAAAGGGGCACGAGCAGTACTTC.

The table lists this clone with a count of one. The gene calls are TRBV28 and TRBJ2-5; 8 nucleotides agree with TRBD1. The DNA end favors TRBJ2-7, so the J call may be wrong. The CDR3 has 15 residues. Germline lookup yields CDR1 MDHEN and CDR2 SYDVKM. CDR3 nucleotides: TGTGCCAGCAGGCCCCAGGGGGCGGGAACCTACGAGCAGTACTTC. Translation gives CASRPQGAGTYEQYF.

This chain connects TRBV19 to TRBJ1-1, with 9 bases identical to TRBD1. Germline CDR1 and CDR2: LNHDA and SQIVND (reference sequence). The junction had 6 bases not matched to a gene; V was cut back by 5 bases and J by 2 bases. This CDR3 is built from 15 residues. The CDR3 is CASSRTGALNTEAFF. The CDR3 coding sequence is TGTGCCAGTAGTCGGACAGGGGCCCTTAACACTGAAGCTTTCTTT.

The chain joins TRBV5-1 to TRBJ2-2; D unclear. Per the germline V gene, CDR1 is SGHRS and CDR2 is YFSETQ. The CDR3 consists of 16 residues. V shed 4 bases and J shed 6 bases, with 19 bases lying between them. The CDR3 here is CASSPSGLGESGELFF. CDR3 nucleotides: TGCGCCAGCAGCCCATCAGGCCTAGGCGAGTCCGGGGAGCTGTTTTTT.

The chain joins TRBV15 to TRBJ1-3; 7 nucleotides align to TRBD1. This CDR3 comprises 15 residues. V lost 5 bases and J lost 4; bases outside the gene matches: 8. The germline V gene has CDR1 LNHNV and CDR2 YYDKDF (reference sequence). This chain's CDR3 is CATSSRQGEGNTIYF. The CDR3, as DNA: TGTGCCACCAGCTCAAGACAGGGTGAGGGAAACACCATATATTTT.

With respect to this clone: Germline and junction disagree at one end, which may indicate a read error. At the DNA level, this CDR3 is encoded by other sequences in the same sample as well. V gene TRBV15 combines with J gene TRBJ2-7, with D unclear. Germline-derived CDR1 and CDR2 are LNHNV and YYDKDF (reference sequence). This CDR3 is 15 amino acids long. The CDR3 sequence: CATSRENPLHDEQYF. The CDR3 region has the DNA TGTGCCACCAGCAGAGAGAACCCCTTGCATGACGAGCAATACTTC. The entire variable domain, with the rest obtained from reference TRBV15 and TRBJ2-7, is as follows: DAMVIQNPRYQVTQFGKPVTLSCSQTLNHNVMYWYQQKSSQAPKLLFHYYDKDFNNEADTPDNFQSRRPNTSFCFLDIRSPGLGDTAMYLCATSRENPLHDEQYFGPGTRLTVT.

The chain is built from TRBV7-9 and TRBJ1-2; a possible D gene is TRBD1 (5 bases). Germline values: CDR1 SEHNR, CDR2 FQNEAQ (reference sequence). The CDR3 length is 10 residues. V lost 5 bases and J 12 bases, leaving 10 bases between the germline ends. The CDR3: CASSGRQNTF. Here the CDR3 DNA reads TGTGCCAGCAGCGGTCGACAGAACACCTTC.

J is TRBJ2-3 and V is TRBV7-9; possible D gene TRBD2, 5 bases. V gave up 3 bases and J gave up 2 bases, with 12 bases separating them. CDR3 length: 15 residues. Germline V gene data show CDR1 as SEHNR and CDR2 as FQNEAQ (reference sequence). The CDR3 DNA follows: TGTGCCAGCAGCTTGTATAGCGCGGACACAGATACGCAGTATTTT. Its protein product is CASSLYSADTDTQYF. The whole variable domain, remainder taken from reference TRBV7-9 and TRBJ2-3, is DTGVSQNPRHKITKRGQNVTFRCDPISEHNRLYWYRQTLGQGPEFLTYFQNEAQLEKSRLLSDRFSAERPKGSFSTLEIQRTEQGDSAMYLCASSLYSADTDTQYFGPGTRLTVL.

The chain is built from TRBV18 and TRBJ1-4; D gene unclear. There are 13 residues in the CDR3. The V and J ends lost 5 bases and 5 bases respectively, with 9 bases between them. Germline V gene lookup returns CDR1 KGHSH and CDR2 LQKENI. CDR3: CASSEGRNEKLFF. The CDR3 DNA sequence: TGTGCCAGCTCAGAAGGAAGAAATGAAAAACTGTTTTTT.

The rearrangement uses TRBV7-2 and TRBJ1-6; D gene uncertain. CDR1 SGHTA and CDR2 FQGNSA come from the germline V gene. This CDR3 spans 13 amino acids. Trimming took 1 base from V and 5 from J, leaving 3 bases between them. Here the CDR3 reads CASSLEHNSPLHF. In nucleotides, the CDR3 is TGTGCCAGCAGCTTAGAGCATAATTCACCCCTCCACTTT.

V and J are TRBV28 and TRBJ2-1; D remains unclear. The CDR3 has 14 residues. Per the germline V gene, CDR1 is MDHEN and CDR2 is SYDVKM. The ends were cut back, 6 bases at V and 6 bases at J, with 15 bases in the middle. CDR3 DNA: TGTGCCAGCAGGTCTGCCCTATCAAGCAATGAGCAGTTCTTC. Its translation: CASRSALSSNEQFF.